This section outlines one T cell receptor (beta chain) sequence together with its context. The specificity of this receptor is unknown. There are no base qualities to consult, and no much larger clone falls within one base. The Qiagen DNeasy kit was used to extract genomic DNA both from unsorted PBMCs and from the negatively selected CD4+ and CD8+ fractions. TCR beta CDR3 regions were amplified by immunoSEQ multiplex PCR using primers annealing to V and J segments. A synthetic immune receptor repertoire was used to minimize amplification bias, and any remaining bias was removed computationally after sequencing. On the study's bioinformatics: Repertoire diversity was quantified as the Shannon entropy index using custom Python scripts. Unsorted, CD4+ and CD8+ repertoires were analyzed separately, except in combined analyses where CD4+ and CD8+ sequences were merged in silico. A clone was considered expanded if an increase in frequency of at least 2-fold after treatment relative to C1D1 was found, and a pseudocount of 0.5 was applied to clones undetected at baseline. Singleton clones were defined as clones with 0 or 1 copy at C1D1, and non-singleton clones were defined as clones with 2 or more copies. Clones expanded in unsorted samples were annotated as CD4+, CD8+ or unknown by matching protein sequences in sorted samples from the same patient. Diversity changes from C1D1 to C4D1 were tested in paired samples using Wilcoxon tests. In TCRdb, the immuneACCESS table is reduced to in-frame sequences with V and J assigned. These tables do not hold every clone; where another copy was compared, an unresolved V gene accounts for under half, and the others remain unexplained. V and J calls and clone size are given by that table; D and trimming were obtained from the DNA. This sample is represented by roughly 38,000 clones; around 86% of them were singletons. The ten most abundant clones make up around 5% of the sample.

The time point label for this specimen denotes: cycle 2 day 1 (C2D1) of nivolumab. Relapse after autologous stem cell transplantation had occurred in all trial patients, and cohorts A, B and C were distinguished by prior brentuximab vedotin exposure. A total of approximately 51 patients with relapsed/refractory classical Hodgkin lymphoma made up the trial cohort, and each patient's best overall response was complete response, partial response or progressive disease. Single-agent nivolumab was administered to trial patients in the multi-cohort phase II CheckMate 205 trial. An independent review committee assessed best overall response using the 2007 International Working Group response criteria. Trial PBMCs were collected just before the start of nivolumab (C1D1) and during therapy at cycle 2 day 1 and cycle 4 day 1. Peripheral blood was collected in 8 mL Vacutainer Cell Preparation Tubes, from which PBMCs were isolated by centrifugation and then cryopreserved.

This record comes from a study of PD-1 blockade in classical Hodgkin lymphoma (dated by TCRdb to 2020 to 2022). Background on the whole study: Nivolumab dosing was 3 mg/kg intravenously every 2 weeks, continuing until either disease progression or unacceptable toxicity. The study used TCR beta sequencing and CyTOF to define a peripheral blood immune signature of response to PD-1 blockade in classical Hodgkin lymphoma.

Results the study describes overall, beyond this receptor: Baseline TCR diversity was reported to be lower in newly diagnosed patients than in healthy donors, and even lower in relapsed/refractory patients. CD4+ but not CD8+ TCR diversity rose significantly by C4D1 (p=0.0027 vs p=0.16), most apparent in complete responders (p=0.02). Trial patients with a complete response had baseline diversity similar to that of newly diagnosed patients, while partial responders and progressors had significantly lower diversity. Patients starting nivolumab less than 1 year after ASCT had lower diversity and were excluded from later analyses to avoid confounding by immune reconstitution. The study covered only a single clinical trial cohort, and the causes of the repertoire differences, possibly disease activity or prior therapy, were still not defined.

There are 12 amino acids in the CDR3, from cysteine to phenylalanine inclusive. CDR3 DNA only is kept here, 36 bases in frame from base 1. The germline V gene provides CDR1 SGHTA and CDR2 FQGTGA. V is reduced by 5 bases and J by 8 bases, leaving a spacing of 11 bases between them. Sample: peripheral blood mononuclear cells (PBMCs), taken before the second cycle of nivolumab. This receptor was identified in a human donor with classical Hodgkin lymphoma. The chain was built from TRBV7-3 and TRBJ2-3; perhaps TRBD2 is the D gene, with 5 bases matching. The CDR3 loop reads CASSALGSTQYF. The nucleotide sequence reads as follows: TGTGCCAGCAGCGCCCTTGGGAGTACGCAGTATTTT.